Detailed here is one T cell receptor (beta chain). The germline gene is not matched at one end of the junction; a read error may be the cause. TCRdb redid the calling of the 5' RACE reads with MiXCR, one entry per CDR3 protein. The sample carries some 60,000 distinct CDR3 sequences, 4% to 6% recorded once. The data are from a study of neurological immune-mediated disorders. The germline gives CDR1 MNHEY, CDR2 SVGAGI. The CDR3 is 12 amino acids. The sequencing sample was made of PBMCs. This TCR derives from a woman aged 45 to 65 with multiple sclerosis. The chain combines TRBV6-5 with TRBJ1-6; D unresolved. Written as DNA, the CDR3 is TGTGCCAGCAGTCTCCCGGACCTCCCCCTCAACTTT. It encodes CASSLPDLPLNF.